The 13 T cell receptor beta chains below come from one sample, sequenced in a study of vaccination and CD4 T cells after COVID-19. Specified treatment: roughly ten-day PBMC culture with coronavirus spike peptide pools or control peptides (ViraFEST assay). What these receptors recognize is not known. Oncomine TCR Beta short-read sequencing was applied to DNA from cultured CD4+ T cells. TCRdb itself ran the PCR reads through MiXCR, one entry per CDR3 protein. Seen here are more than 10,000 distinct CDR3 sequences, 76% observed once, and the top ten hold less than 25%. Specimen: CD4+ T cells from blood, cultured in vitro. Receptor source: a human donor who had recovered from COVID-19.

DNA of the CDR3: TGCGCCAGCAGCCAAGTAACTAGCGGATACAATGAGCAGTTCTTC. Encoded protein: CASSQVTSGYNEQFF. V and J are TRBV4-3 and TRBJ2-1, with 8 bases lining up with TRBD2. V shed 1 base, J shed 4 bases, and the junction held 3 bases outside the gene matches. Germline CDR1 reads LGHNA; CDR2 reads YSLEER. The CDR3 consists of 15 residues.

The gene calls are TRBV10-1 and TRBJ2-1; TRBD2 is a possible D gene (6 bases). Germline values: CDR1 WNHNN, CDR2 SYGVQD (reference sequence). The CDR3 has 15 residues. The V end lost 2 bases, the J end lost 5 bases, and 13 bases lay between the germline ends. CDR3 sequence: CASSEPERVDNEQFF. CDR3 sequence (DNA): TGCGCCAGCAGTGAGCCAGAGCGGGTAGACAATGAGCAGTTCTTC.

This clonotype was seen a few times. This chain connects TRBV7-2 to TRBJ2-7, with TRBD2 as a possible D gene (5 bases). V was trimmed by 3 bases and J by 0 bases, leaving 15 bases between them. This CDR3 spans 16 amino acids. Germline CDR1 SGHTA, CDR2 FQGNSA. CDR3 sequence: CASSFWSGGRSYEQYF. The CDR3 DNA reads as TGTGCCAGCAGCTTCTGGTCTGGCGGGCGCTCCTACGAGCAGTACTTC.

The CDR3 loop reads CATSDPVGGNEQFF. CDR3 nucleotide sequence: TGTGCCACCAGTGATCCTGTAGGGGGCAATGAGCAGTTCTTC. The chain has TRBV24-1 and TRBJ2-1, with D tentatively TRBD1 (6 bases). Germline V CDR1 and CDR2: KGHDR, SFDVKD. V was clipped by 3 bases and J by 6 bases, with 11 bases between them. This CDR3 contains 14 residues.

This clonotype ranks as medium-sized. The genes are TRBV6-1 and TRBJ1-2, with 7 bases fitting TRBD1. CDR1 is MNHNS, CDR2 SASEGT, per germline. The CDR3 loop spans 15 amino acids. V shed 4 bases and J 1 base; nucleotides not matched to a gene: 6. The CDR3 reads CASSGRDRLNYGYTF. Here the CDR3 DNA reads TGTGCCAGCAGTGGACGGGACAGACTTAACTATGGCTACACCTTC.

The CDR3 loop reads CASRSTGGGSPLHF. Here the CDR3 DNA reads TGCGCCAGCAGATCTACAGGGGGGGGTTCACCCCTCCACTTT. The chain recombines TRBV5-1 with TRBJ1-6, with 8 bases matching TRBD1. V gave up 5 bases and J gave up 9 bases; unmatched junction bases: 7. CDR1 and CDR2 (germline): SGHRS, YFSETQ. The CDR3 is 14 amino acids. Full variable domain (rest looked up from reference TRBV5-1 and TRBJ1-6): KAGVTQTPRYLIKTRGQQVTLSCSPISGHRSVSWYQQTPGQGLQFLFEYFSETQRNKGNFPGRFSGRQFSNSRSEMNVSTLELGDSALYLCASRSTGGGSPLHFGNGTRLTVT.

The chain is built from TRBV7-2 and TRBJ2-3, with D hard to call. This CDR3 spans 13 amino acids. Germline CDR1 and CDR2: SGHTA and FQGNSA. V was cut by 5 bases and J by 2 bases, with 8 bases left in between. In DNA, the CDR3 is TGTGCCAGCAGCCTGGGGATCACAGATACGCAGTATTTT. It yields the protein CASSLGITDTQYF.

The V call is TRBV20-1, the J call TRBJ1-6; maybe TRBD1 (6 bases). CDR3 length: 14 amino acids. V was cut by 3 bases and J by 9 bases, with 15 bases left in between. Germline CDR1 is DFQATT and CDR2 is SNEGSKA (reference sequence). CDR3 sequence reads: CSASLLRGASPLHF. In nucleotides, the CDR3 is TGCAGTGCTAGCCTCCTCAGGGGTGCTTCACCCCTCCACTTT.

This clonotype was observed a handful of times. The chain combines TRBV15 with TRBJ2-1; no clear D. Trimming shortened V by 3 bases and J by 2 bases, and 14 bases separated the two germline ends. The germline CDR1 and CDR2 sequences are LNHNV and YYDKDF (reference sequence). The CDR3 has 16 residues. The CDR3 nucleotides read TGTGCCACCAGCAGGTCGTTATCGGGTACCTACAATGAGCAGTTCTTC. Amino acid sequence: CATSRSLSGTYNEQFF.

V usage is TRBV20-1 and J usage is TRBJ2-7, with TRBD2 matching over 9 bases. Germline CDR1 reads DFQATT; CDR2 reads SNEGSKA (reference sequence). The CDR3 has 15 residues. Trimming took 6 bases from V and 9 from J; bases not matched to a gene: 18. The CDR3 region is CSAPSGSSGANGQYF. In DNA form, the CDR3 reads TGCAGTGCCCCGTCTGGGTCTAGCGGGGCGAACGGGCAGTACTTC.

This clonotype was picked up one time. J is TRBJ1-2 and V is TRBV7-2; TRBD1 agrees at 10 bases. The ends lost 1 base at V and 8 bases at J; junction bases unmatched: 7. Germline CDR1 and CDR2: SGHTA and FQGNSA. The CDR3 is 15 residues long. The CDR3 region has the DNA TGTGCCAGCAGCTTAGGTGGGACAGGGGCTTACGGCTACACCTTC. It yields the protein CASSLGGTGAYGYTF.

This clonotype was picked up one time. The J gene is TRBJ2-3, the V gene TRBV25-1; either TRBD1 or TRBD2 may fit D (6 bases each). The CDR3 has 16 amino acids. The V gene's germline CDR1 is MGHDK and CDR2 SYGVNS. V shed 1 base and J shed 4 bases, with 15 bases lying between them. The CDR3 sequence: CASSEWGASRADTQYF. CDR3 DNA: TGTGCCAGCAGTGAATGGGGGGCATCCAGGGCAGATACGCAGTATTTT.

The chain couples TRBV20-1 to TRBJ1-2; TRBD1 might be the D (6 bases). Germline V gene sequence: CDR1 DFQATT, CDR2 SNEGSKA (reference sequence). The V end lost 3 bases, the J end lost 6 bases, and 11 bases lay between the germline ends. The CDR3 runs 12 residues. DNA of the CDR3: TGCAGTGCTAGGGCAGGGGAACATGGCTACACCTTC. This codes for CSARAGEHGYTF.